This T cell receptor beta chain was captured by sequencing in a study of cytomegalovirus exposure and HLA in healthy donors. The CDR3 runs to 13 residues. V lost 4 bases and J lost 2; bases outside the gene matches: 2. The germline CDR1 and CDR2 sequences are LNHNV and YYDKDF (reference sequence). PCR was performed using 60 Vbeta and 13 Jbeta primers. Profiled with immunoSEQ multiplex PCR; TCRdb holds only in-frame clones, not every one. The repertoire holds some 140,000 clones, with approximately 61% as singletons. This receptor was taken from a human donor in good health. Sample: PBMCs. V gene TRBV15 combines with J gene TRBJ2-7; 7 bases are a match to TRBD1. CDR3 nucleotide sequence: TGTGCCACCAGCAAAGACAGGGCCTACGAGCAGTACTTC. Translated, it gives CATSKDRAYEQYF.